This T cell receptor beta chain was obtained from a study of T cell repertoires in cytomegalovirus infection. At the level of the study: Both CMV infection and a matching HLA type were indicated by public TCR beta signatures. Findings and caveats of the study: It was HLA-C-restricted CMV-specific TCR beta clonotypes that dominated the response ex vivo. Carriage of CMV together with the relevant HLA was identifiable through cumulative public TCR beta family frequency.

In its sample, this clonotype was seen a few times. What it binds is unknown. TCRdb processed the reads anew with MiXCR; each CDR3 protein has one entry. The top ten clones hold roughly 25% of a sample with roughly 170,000 distinct CDR3 sequences, less than 25% of them seen once. This material consisted of CD8+ T cells from cultured PBMCs, taken from culture after CMV antigen stimulation. The TCR was taken from a human donor in good health (CMV status not recorded). Some clones in this sample may be carry-over from other donors' samples.

Written as DNA, the CDR3 is TGTGCCAGCAGTTTTATTAGGGGGGATTCTGACTATGGCTACACCTTC. Translating gives CASSFIRGDSDYGYTF. The genes are TRBV12-3 or TRBV12-4 and TRBJ1-2, with D maybe TRBD1 (6 bases). Trimming removed 3 bases from V and 3 bases from J, with 17 bases in between. The CDR3 extends over 16 amino acids.